This is a list of T cell receptor beta chains from one sample in a study of blood T cell repertoires in COVID-19. Sequencing was performed with immunoSEQ multiplex PCR; in TCRdb, only in-frame clones are kept and a portion is missing. The sample has hundreds of thousands of clones, about 82% seen once. Sequenced: PBMCs or T cells enriched from blood (not recorded which). Receptor source: a woman aged 45-65 years with acute COVID-19. Both conserved end residues are part of each CDR3. The D gene is left open where the match is weak. Clone size is not always given. Where it is, it says once, few, many or a class for expanded clones.

d_gene	abundance	j_gene	v_gene	CDR3aa	CDR3nt
NA	NA	TRBJ1-1	TRBV10-3	CAISDLPGRDKAFF	TGTGCCATCAGTGATCTACCCGGACGGGACAAAGCTTTCTTT
TRBD1	NA	TRBJ1-3	TRBV9	CASSVAPTGDGNTIYF	TGTGCCAGCAGCGTAGCTCCGACAGGGGATGGAAACACCATATATTTT
TRBD1	many	TRBJ1-2	TRBV30	CAWNPPRRGLLF	TGTGCCTGGAACCCACCACGAAGGGGGCTACTTTTC
NA	once	TRBJ2-1	TRBV7-6	CASSVLGGAHNEQFF	TGTGCCAGCAGCGTACTTGGGGGGGCCCACAATGAGCAGTTCTTC
TRBD2	NA	TRBJ2-3	TRBV6-5	CASSYSRGGDTQYF	TGTGCCAGCAGTTACTCTCGGGGGGGAGATACGCAGTATTTT
NA	NA	TRBJ1-5	TRBV5-1	CASSPAGQPNQPQHF	TGCGCCAGCAGCCCAGCCGGACAGCCCAATCAGCCCCAGCATTTT
NA	NA	TRBJ1-5	TRBV23-1	CAVRWGESNQPQHF	TGCGCCGTACGATGGGGGGAAAGCAATCAGCCCCAGCATTTT
NA	NA	TRBJ2-7	TRBV7-2	CASSLAGGPYEQYF	TGTGCCAGCAGCTTAGCGGGGGGGCCCTACGAGCAGTACTTC
TRBD1	once	TRBJ1-1	TRBV10-3	CAISVVGGRDTEAFF	TGTGCCATCAGTGTTGTAGGGGGCCGGGACACTGAAGCTTTCTTT
NA	many	TRBJ1-3	TRBV9	CASSVVGRASGNTIYF	TGTGCCAGCAGCGTAGTCGGCAGGGCTTCTGGAAACACCATATATTTT
NA	NA	TRBJ1-1	TRBV2	CASSERVEAFF	TGTGCCAGCAGTGAACGGGTTGAAGCTTTCTTT
TRBD2	NA	TRBJ2-1	TRBV19	CASSPFGTGGRNEQFF	TGTGCCAGTAGTCCGTTCGGGACGGGGGGTCGGAATGAGCAGTTCTTC
NA	NA	TRBJ2-5	TRBV10-3	CATRESRQETQYF	TGTGCCACTAGAGAGAGTCGGCAAGAGACCCAGTACTTC
TRBD1	NA	TRBJ1-5	TRBV5-1	CASSLDRGKGTQHF	TGCGCCAGCAGCTTGGACAGGGGAAAGGGAACCCAGCATTTT
NA	NA	TRBJ1-2	TRBV6-5	CASSITSRRVNGYTF	TGTGCCAGCAGTATCACTTCGAGGCGGGTTAATGGCTACACCTTC
NA	NA	TRBJ1-4	TRBV6-1	CASSEARGTINEKLFF	TGTGCCAGCAGTGAAGCCCGCGGGACCATTAATGAAAAACTGTTTTTT
TRBD2	NA	TRBJ2-3	TRBV18	CASSPLSAGGPDTQYF	TGTGCCAGCTCACCACTGTCGGCGGGGGGGCCAGATACGCAGTATTTT